These 15 T cell receptor beta chains came from one sample sequenced in a study of regulatory T cells in long-lasting Graves disease. Library construction for TCR beta used iRepertoire HTBI primers and Arm-PCR of CDR3 regions. TCRdb reanalysed the multiplex PCR reads using MiXCR and keeps one entry per CDR3 protein. Found here are around 340,000 distinct CDR3 sequences, around 19% of them singletons; the top ten hold 29%. Time point in this sample: persistent/refractory GD, antithyroid drugs over 5 years with positive TRAb. Following extraction of RNA from PBMCs, that RNA was used to make the TCR library. The sample consisted of peripheral blood mononuclear cells (PBMCs), taken when the disease was refractory, from a patient treated with antithyroid drugs. The origin of the receptors is a female donor with Graves disease.

At least ten counts were recorded for this clonotype. The rearrangement joins TRBV12-3 or TRBV12-4 to TRBJ2-5; 9 bases map to TRBD2. The CDR3 is made up of 15 amino acids. The V segment lost 3 bases and the J segment 1 base; nucleotides outside the gene matches: 3. In nucleotides, the CDR3 is TGTGCCAGCAGTTTTTCGACTAGCGGCCAAGAGACCCAGTACTTC. The encoded protein is CASSFSTSGQETQYF.

This clonotype was seen a single time. The chain combines TRBV5-1 with TRBJ2-5; TRBD2 matches at 9 bases. V trimming: 2 bases; J trimming: 2 bases; junction bases outside the gene matches: 7. CDR3 size: 16 residues. Germline CDR1 is SGHRS and CDR2 is YFSETQ. CDR3 amino acids: CASSFNPAGGQETQYF. The CDR3 coding sequence is TGCGCCAGCAGCTTTAATCCTGCGGGGGGGCAAGAGACCCAGTACTTC.

This clonotype was detected ten times or more. The CDR3 reads CATSRITGSNQPQHF. The CDR3 nucleotides are TGTGCCACCAGCCGGATCACAGGGTCCAATCAGCCCCAGCATTTT. This rearrangement joins TRBV15 to TRBJ1-5; D may be TRBD1 (6 bases). CDR1 is LNHNV, CDR2 YYDKDF, per germline (reference sequence). V was shortened by 5 bases and J by 3 bases, with 14 bases between the two germline ends. The CDR3 is 15 residues long.

The chain has TRBV7-8 and TRBJ2-1; the match to TRBD1 covers 7 bases. Germline-derived CDR1 and CDR2 are SGHVS and FQNEAQ. The V segment lost 3 bases and the J segment 4 bases; nucleotides outside the gene matches: 12. This CDR3 is built from 17 residues. The DNA of the CDR3 is TGTGCCAGCAGCTTGCCCTCCTCCGGGACAGCATACAATGAGCAGTTCTTC. It translates to CASSLPSSGTAYNEQFF.

This chain uses TRBV5-6 with TRBJ1-1; no clear D gene. Germline CDR1 and CDR2: SGHDT and YYEEEE. There are 15 residues in the CDR3. V was trimmed by 1 base and J by 1 base, leaving 11 bases between them. CDR3 amino acids: CASSLLKGGNTEAFF. The CDR3 nucleotides read TGTGCCAGCAGCTTGCTTAAGGGTGGGAACACTGAAGCTTTCTTT.

This clonotype was counted many times. V gene TRBV6-1 combines with J gene TRBJ1-1, with TRBD1 matching over 7 bases. This CDR3 spans 13 amino acids. V shed 7 bases, J shed 1 base, and the junction held 3 bases outside the gene matches. The germline V gene encodes CDR1 MNHNS and CDR2 SASEGT. CDR3 nucleotides: TGTGCCAGCATCGGGGACAGGAACACTGAAGCTTTCTTT. Protein: CASIGDRNTEAFF.

V is TRBV3-1 and J is TRBJ2-2; D uncertain. CDR1 and CDR2 (germline): LGHDT, YNNKEL (reference sequence). V lost 10 bases and J lost 2, with 11 bases in between. The CDR3 extends over 13 amino acids. The CDR3 bases are TGTGCCACCTGTCTCGAAAACACCGGGGAGCTGTTTTTT. Translating it yields CATCLENTGELFF.

This clonotype was seen many times. This rearrangement joins TRBV15 to TRBJ1-4, with D uncertain. The CDR3 loop spans 12 amino acids. The germline V gene encodes CDR1 LNHNV and CDR2 YYDKDF (reference sequence). The V gene lost 1 base and the J gene lost 8 bases, with 5 bases spanning the gap. DNA for the CDR3: TGTGCCACCAGCAGAGTAGGCGAAAAACTGTTTTTT. This codes for CATSRVGEKLFF.

This clonotype was observed many times. The chain uses TRBV2 and TRBJ2-7; 8 bases are shared with TRBD2. This CDR3 has 18 amino acids. CDR1 is SNHLY, CDR2 FYNNEI, per germline. V dropped 6 bases and J dropped 4; count of bases not matched to a gene: 20. CDR3 in DNA: TGTGCCAGCAGAAAGGGAGCGGGAGACACCCCAACCAAATACGAGCAGTACTTC. Translated: CASRKGAGDTPTKYEQYF.

This clonotype was detected ten times or more. The genes are TRBV12-3 or TRBV12-4 and TRBJ1-2; 11 bases agree with TRBD1. J lost 9 bases, V lost 7 bases, and 13 bases had no gene match. The CDR3 is 15 residues long. In DNA, the CDR3 is TGTGCCAGCAAGCCTTCCTTGGGACAGGGGGTTCGCTACACCTTC. As protein: CASKPSLGQGVRYTF.

The rearrangement joins TRBV7-2 to TRBJ2-4, with TRBD1 matching 8 bases. The J segment lost 6 bases and the V segment lost 9 bases, leaving 7 bases of the junction unmatched. This CDR3 contains 13 residues. Germline V CDR1 and CDR2: SGHTA, FQGNSA. CDR3 in amino acids: CASSRGRGNIQYF. CDR3 nucleotide sequence: TGTGCCAGTTCCAGGGGGCGCGGAAACATTCAGTACTTC. The entire variable domain, with the rest obtained from reference TRBV7-2 and TRBJ2-4, is as follows: GAGVSQSPSNKVTEKGKDVELRCDPISGHTALYWYRQSLGQGLEFLIYFQGNSAPDKSGLPSDRFSAERTGGSVSTLTIQRTQQEDSAVYLCASSRGRGNIQYFGAGTRLSVL.

Worth noting for this clonotype: This may arise from a read error, as a much more abundant clone is one base away. The chain carries TRBV12-3 or TRBV12-4 and TRBJ2-2; D might be TRBD1 (6 bases). CDR3 size: 15 residues. The CDR3 protein is CASSLRHRDTGELLF. DNA of the CDR3: TGTGCCAGCAGTTTAAGGCATAGGGACACCGGGGAGCTGCTTTTT.

This clonotype was counted at least ten times. The V gene is TRBV6-1, the J gene TRBJ1-6, with D unresolved. Trimming took 6 bases from V and 10 from J, leaving 19 bases between them. Germline V gene lookup returns CDR1 MNHNS and CDR2 SASEGT. This CDR3 has 15 amino acids. DNA of the CDR3: TGTGCCAGCAGGAACGCTGCCGGGGTATACTCACCCCTCCACTTT. Translated: CASRNAAGVYSPLHF.

This clonotype has a count of ten or more. J is TRBJ1-2 and V is TRBV30, with unresolved D. The CDR3 runs to 13 residues. Germline CDR1 reads GTSNPN; CDR2 reads SVGIG (reference sequence). Trimming shortened V by 0 bases and J by 4 bases, and 9 bases separated the two germline ends. The CDR3 loop is CAWSVRPGYGYTF. Here the CDR3 DNA reads TGTGCCTGGAGTGTGCGCCCCGGCTATGGCTACACCTTC.

This clonotype has ten or more counts. The rearrangement uses TRBV11-2 and TRBJ2-7; 8 bases align to TRBD1. This CDR3 region has 15 residues. V was clipped by 4 bases and J by 6 bases; unmatched bases: 11. Germline values: CDR1 SGHAT, CDR2 FQNNGV. The CDR3 region has the DNA TGTGCCAGCAGCTCCGTTAGGACAGGGATTGTCGAGCAGTACTTC. Translated: CASSSVRTGIVEQYF. Full variable domain (outside the CDR3, taken from reference TRBV11-2 and TRBJ2-7): EAGVAQSPRYKIIEKRQSVAFWCNPISGHATLYWYQQILGQGPKLLIQFQNNGVVDDSQLPKDRFSAERLKGVDSTLKIQPAKLEDSAVYLCASSSVRTGIVEQYFGPGTRLTVT.